The next 27 T cell receptor beta chains were all read from a single sample in a study of T cell changes during pregnancy in multiple sclerosis. TCRdb's copy holds only in-frame clones and misses some; the assay was immunoSEQ multiplex PCR. The sample consists of about 22,000 clones, roughly 90% of them appearing once. Sequenced here: CD4+ T cells from peripheral blood mononuclear cells, sampled after pregnancy. These receptors all come from a female donor in good health, enrolled as a control in a pregnancy study.

The V call is TRBV19, the J call TRBJ2-5; no clear D gene. Deletions cut 5 bases from V and 0 bases from J, with 7 bases between. Per the germline V gene, CDR1 is LNHDA and CDR2 is SQIVND (reference sequence). This CDR3 is built from 13 residues. CDR3 residues: CASSRAYQETQYF. In nucleotides, the CDR3 is TGTGCCAGTAGTCGAGCCTACCAAGAGACCCAGTACTTC.

The table lists this clone with a count of one. V is TRBV9 and J is TRBJ1-2; 9 bases agree with TRBD1. The CDR3 totals 14 residues. Germline CDR1 and CDR2: SGDLS and YYNGEE. The J segment lost 7 bases and the V segment lost 2 bases, leaving 6 bases of the junction unmatched. The CDR3 is CASSVGDRAFGYTF. The DNA of the CDR3 is TGTGCCAGCAGCGTGGGGGACAGGGCTTTTGGCTACACCTTC. Full variable domain (remainder filled in from reference TRBV9 and TRBJ1-2): DSGVTQTPKHLITATGQRVTLRCSPRSGDLSVYWYQQSLDQGLQFLIQYYNGEERAKGNILERFSAQQFPDLHSELNLSSLELGDSALYFCASSVGDRAFGYTFGSGTRLTVV.

CDR3 in amino acids: CASSNGTASPLHF. The CDR3 DNA reads as TGTGCCAGCAGCAACGGGACAGCCTCACCCCTCCACTTT. This rearrangement joins TRBV21-1 to TRBJ1-6; TRBD1, the D gene given by the table, was not confirmed from the DNA. TRBV21-1 is deemed a pseudogene. The CDR3 runs 13 residues.

This rearrangement joins TRBV7-9 to TRBJ2-7; maybe TRBD2 (6 bases). Germline V gene data show CDR1 as SEHNR and CDR2 as FQNEAQ (reference sequence). Trimming shortened V by 3 bases and J by 6 bases, and 15 bases separated the two germline ends. The CDR3 spans 14 residues. The CDR3 loop reads CASSFGMVGGEQYF. CDR3 nucleotide sequence: TGTGCCAGCAGCTTTGGGATGGTGGGGGGCGAGCAGTACTTC. Full variable domain (remainder filled in from reference TRBV7-9 and TRBJ2-7): DTGVSQNPRHKITKRGQNVTFRCDPISEHNRLYWYRQTLGQGPEFLTYFQNEAQLEKSRLLSDRFSAERPKGSFSTLEIQRTEQGDSAMYLCASSFGMVGGEQYFGPGTRLTVT.

The chain couples TRBV18 to TRBJ1-5, with TRBD1 as a possible D gene (5 bases). With 4 bases removed from V and 5 bases from J, the gap between germline ends came to 9 bases. In germline, CDR1 is KGHSH, CDR2 LQKENI. CDR3 length: 13 residues. The CDR3 here is CASSQRGDQPQHF. CDR3 sequence (DNA): TGTGCCAGCTCACAACGGGGGGATCAGCCCCAGCATTTT.

The chain is built from TRBV29-1 and TRBJ2-7; tentative D call: TRBD1 (5 bases). V lost 5 bases and J lost 1, with 24 bases in between. The CDR3 runs to 17 residues. The germline V gene has CDR1 SQVTM and CDR2 ANQGSEA. The CDR3 region has the DNA TGCAGCGTTAATCCACGGCCCTACGGCAGACAGTCCTACGAGCAGTACTTC. Translated, it gives CSVNPRPYGRQSYEQYF.

The chain carries TRBV29-1 and TRBJ1-2, with D maybe TRBD1 (5 bases). The CDR3 is made up of 10 amino acids. CDR1 and CDR2 from the germline V gene are SQVTM and ANQGSEA. Trimming took off 8 bases at V and 8 bases at J, with 12 bases between the two ends. CDR3 in amino acids: CSPGRDGYTF. CDR3 nucleotide sequence: TGCAGCCCGGGGAGGGACGGCTACACCTTC.

This clone was recorded once. This chain joins TRBV7-3 and TRBJ1-1, with D perhaps TRBD1 (6 bases). This CDR3 has 14 residues. CDR1 and CDR2 (germline): SGHTA, FQGTGA. Trimming removed 5 bases from V and 2 bases from J, with 12 bases in between. The CDR3 here is CASSTTGENTEAFF. The CDR3 bases are TGTGCCAGCAGCACGACAGGAGAAAACACTGAAGCTTTCTTT.

The chain combines TRBV7-8 with TRBJ2-5; 11 bases agree with TRBD2. The V segment lost 7 bases and the J segment 5 bases; nucleotides outside the gene matches: 6. The CDR3 is made up of 14 amino acids. Per the germline V gene, CDR1 is SGHVS and CDR2 is FQNEAQ. CDR3 residues: CASMQTSGAETQYF. As DNA, the CDR3 is TGTGCCAGCATGCAGACTAGCGGGGCGGAGACCCAGTACTTC.

The chain joins TRBV7-9 to TRBJ2-7, with 12 bases that match TRBD2. Trimming removed 4 bases from V and 6 bases from J; junction bases left unmatched: 7. Germline V gene data show CDR1 as SEHNR and CDR2 as FQNEAQ (reference sequence). The CDR3 covers 15 residues. The CDR3: CASSSTTSGSPEQYF. The CDR3 nucleotides are TGTGCCAGCAGCTCGACGACTAGCGGGAGCCCCGAGCAGTACTTC.

This clone was seen a handful of times. The V and J genes are TRBV7-9 and TRBJ1-2, with D possibly matching TRBD1 (6 bases). This CDR3 has 11 residues. Germline V CDR1 and CDR2: SEHNR, FQNEAQ (reference sequence). The germline V and J ends were trimmed by 3 bases and 8 bases, with 7 bases remaining between them. The CDR3 protein is CASSLTGGYTF. CDR3 DNA: TGTGCCAGCAGCTTGACAGGAGGCTACACCTTC.

The rearrangement joins TRBV2 to TRBJ2-1; 9 positions agree with TRBD2. Germline V gene lookup returns CDR1 SNHLY and CDR2 FYNNEI. This CDR3 region has 15 residues. The trim removed 5 bases at V and 7 bases at J, leaving 9 bases unmatched. The CDR3 spells CASSNPWRGGNEQFF. CDR3 nucleotide sequence: TGTGCCAGCAGTAACCCCTGGCGGGGGGGGAATGAGCAGTTCTTC.

The V gene is TRBV7-2, the J gene TRBJ2-7; 10 bases map to TRBD1. The V gene end was trimmed by 2 bases and the J gene end by 6 bases; junction bases not matched to a gene: 10. Germline CDR1 is SGHTA and CDR2 is FQGNSA. The CDR3 length is 16 residues. The CDR3 region has the DNA TGTGCCAGCAGCTTATTAGCGGGAAGGGACAGGGGCGAGCAGTACTTC. Translated, it gives CASSLLAGRDRGEQYF.

In DNA, the CDR3 is TGTGCCAGCAGCTCCCCGGGAAGCGGGACCGGGGAGCTGTTTTTT. Translation: CASSSPGSGTGELFF. The chain links TRBV7-3 to TRBJ2-2, with D perhaps TRBD2 (6 bases). Between the trimmed V and J ends, which lost 4 bases and 5 bases, there was a span of 14 bases. The CDR3 spans 15 residues. Per the germline V gene, CDR1 is SGHTA and CDR2 is FQGTGA.

The chain links TRBV7-9 to TRBJ1-2, with D maybe TRBD1 (6 bases). The germline V and J ends were trimmed by 4 bases and 0 bases, with 9 bases remaining between them. Germline-derived CDR1 and CDR2 are SEHNR and FQNEAQ (reference sequence). CDR3 length: 14 amino acids. CDR3: CASSSGQSNYGYTF. CDR3 coding DNA: TGTGCCAGCAGCTCCGGACAGTCTAACTATGGCTACACCTTC.

This clone came up once. This chain joins TRBV29-1 and TRBJ1-1; D gene unclear. This CDR3 is 13 amino acids long. With 3 bases removed from V and 0 bases from J, the gap between germline ends came to 8 bases. The germline gives CDR1 SQVTM, CDR2 ANQGSEA. CDR3 sequence (DNA): TGCAGCGTTGATGGGCAGATGAACACTGAAGCTTTCTTT. It codes for CSVDGQMNTEAFF.

The rearrangement links TRBV19 to TRBJ1-5; a possible D gene is TRBD1 (6 bases). Germline V lookup: CDR1 LNHDA, CDR2 SQIVND (reference sequence). Deletions cut 5 bases from V and 9 bases from J, with 23 bases between. The length of the CDR3 is 16 residues. CDR3 nucleotides: TGTGCCAGTAGTCCCGGAAGGGGGGGCATCCGGGGGCCCCAGCATTTT. Translating gives CASSPGRGGIRGPQHF. Full variable domain (outside the CDR3, taken from reference TRBV19 and TRBJ1-5): DGGITQSPKYLFRKEGQNVTLSCEQNLNHDAMYWYRQDPGQGLRLIYYSQIVNDFQKGDIAEGYSVSREKKESFPLTVTSAQKNPTAFYLCASSPGRGGIRGPQHFGDGTRLSIL.

V usage is TRBV10-3 and J usage is TRBJ1-5, with no clear D. The germline V gene encodes CDR1 ENHRY and CDR2 SYGVKD. The CDR3 length is 15 residues. V gave up 2 bases and J gave up 4 bases, with 12 bases separating them. CDR3 protein: CAISEGQVQNQPQHF. Here the CDR3 DNA reads TGTGCCATCAGTGAGGGGCAGGTCCAAAATCAGCCCCAGCATTTT.

The chain joins TRBV19 to TRBJ2-7; the match to TRBD2 covers 8 bases. The junction had 1 base not matched to a gene; V was cut back by 1 base and J by 2 bases. The CDR3 consists of 14 residues. Germline loops: CDR1 LNHDA, CDR2 SQIVND (reference sequence). DNA for the CDR3: TGTGCCAGTAGTATAGGGGGACTAGCCTACGAGCAGTACTTC. Translated: CASSIGGLAYEQYF.

This clone is a singleton in its sample. The genes are TRBV18 and TRBJ2-7; 7 nucleotides align to TRBD1. CDR1 is KGHSH, CDR2 LQKENI, per germline. With 3 bases clipped from V and 5 bases from J, the junction kept 4 bases outside the gene matches. This CDR3 contains 13 residues. The DNA for the CDR3 is TGTGCCAGCTCACCCGGACAGGTTAACGAGCAGTACTTC. This codes for CASSPGQVNEQYF.

V usage is TRBV27 and J usage is TRBJ2-1; 9 nucleotides match TRBD2. Germline CDR1 is MNHEY and CDR2 is SMNVEV (reference sequence). This CDR3 region has 17 residues. V gave up 0 bases and J gave up 6 bases; unmatched junction bases: 9. The CDR3 DNA reads as TGTGCCAGCAGTTTATCCCCCCGGCGGGAGGGCCGCAATGAGCAGTTCTTC. Translated: CASSLSPRREGRNEQFF.

This clone was seen a handful of times. This chain uses TRBV7-2 with TRBJ2-1, with TRBD2 matching over 10 bases. Trimming removed 1 base from V and 9 bases from J; junction bases left unmatched: 9. In germline, CDR1 is SGHTA, CDR2 FQGNSA. The CDR3 has 16 residues. CDR3 in amino acids: CASSLGPSGGFGEQFF. DNA of the CDR3: TGTGCCAGCAGCTTAGGACCTAGCGGGGGATTCGGTGAGCAGTTCTTC.

The chain uses TRBV6-6 and TRBJ2-1; 8 bases fit TRBD2. The CDR3 consists of 12 residues. V shed 6 bases, J shed 10 bases, and the junction held 5 bases outside the gene matches. Per the germline V gene, CDR1 is MNHNY and CDR2 is SVGAGI (reference sequence). The CDR3 nucleotides read TGTGCCAGCAGACCAGCGGGAGTGGAGCAGTTCTTC. It specifies CASRPAGVEQFF.

This chain connects TRBV30 to TRBJ1-6, with a tentative D call TRBD1 (6 bases). Looked up from germline, CDR1 is GTSNPN and CDR2 is SVGIG (reference sequence). V gave up 5 bases and J gave up 0 bases, with 11 bases separating them. The CDR3 contains 15 residues. The CDR3 spells CAWAEDSSYNSPLHF. The DNA for the CDR3 is TGTGCCTGGGCCGAGGACAGCTCCTATAATTCACCCCTCCACTTT.

V gene TRBV11-2 combines with J gene TRBJ1-1; D may be TRBD1 (5 bases). This CDR3 has 15 residues. V was cut by 5 bases and J by 10 bases, with 23 bases left in between. Germline V lookup: CDR1 SGHAT, CDR2 FQNNGV. Written as DNA, the CDR3 is TGTGCCAGCAGCCGATATGGGGGGGTCGGACAACGAGCTTTCTTT. It translates to CASSRYGGVGQRAFF.

The V gene is TRBV7-2, the J gene TRBJ2-1; TRBD2 matches at 8 bases. The V gene end was trimmed by 4 bases and the J gene end by 3 bases; junction bases not matched to a gene: 8. Per the germline V gene, CDR1 is SGHTA and CDR2 is FQGNSA. This CDR3 comprises 16 residues. The DNA of the CDR3 is TGTGCCAGCAGCTCGGATACTAGCGGTCTCTACAATGAGCAGTTCTTC. This translates into CASSSDTSGLYNEQFF.

This rearrangement joins TRBV13 to TRBJ2-3, with no clear D. The germline V gene has CDR1 PRHDT and CDR2 FYEKMQ (reference sequence). The CDR3 loop spans 15 amino acids. The V end lost 2 bases, the J end lost 4 bases, and 13 bases lay between the germline ends. DNA for the CDR3: TGTGCCAGCAGCTTAAACCCCTCTCAGGCAGATACGCAGTATTTT. It codes for CASSLNPSQADTQYF.